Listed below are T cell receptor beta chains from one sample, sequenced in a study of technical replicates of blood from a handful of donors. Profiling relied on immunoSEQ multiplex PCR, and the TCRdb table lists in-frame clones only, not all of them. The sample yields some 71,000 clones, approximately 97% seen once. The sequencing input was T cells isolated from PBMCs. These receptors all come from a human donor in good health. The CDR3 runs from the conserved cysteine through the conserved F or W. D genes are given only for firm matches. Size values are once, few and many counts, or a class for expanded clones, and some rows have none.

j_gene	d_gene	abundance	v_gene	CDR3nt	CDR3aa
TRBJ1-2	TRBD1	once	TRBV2	TGTGCCAGCAGTGAACAGGGGGCCTATGGCTACACCTTC	CASSEQGAYGYTF
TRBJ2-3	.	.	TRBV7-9	TGTGCCAGCAGCTTAGGCAGGGTCCCCGATACGCAGTATTTT	CASSLGRVPDTQYF
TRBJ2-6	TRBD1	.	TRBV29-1	TGCAGCGCCCCAGGGGGCTCTGGGGCCAACGTCCTGACTTTC	CSAPGGSGANVLTF
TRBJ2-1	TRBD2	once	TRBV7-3	TGTGCCAGCAGCGCGGGACTAGCGGACTACAATGAGCAGTTCTTC	CASSAGLADYNEQFF
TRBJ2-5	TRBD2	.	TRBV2	TGTGCCAGCAGCGTTACTATCAGACTAGCGGAGCAAGAGACCCAGTACTTC	CASSVTIRLAEQETQYF
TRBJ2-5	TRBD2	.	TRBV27	TGTGCCAGCAGTCCTCTGACTCTTAGCGGGGGAGAGACCCAGTACTTC	CASSPLTLSGGETQYF
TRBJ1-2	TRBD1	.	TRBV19	TGTGCCAGTAGTCGGGACAGGTGGTTTGGCTACACCTTC	CASSRDRWFGYTF
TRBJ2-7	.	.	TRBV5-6	TGTGCCAGCAGCCTGGACAGATACGAGCAGTACTTC	CASSLDRYEQYF
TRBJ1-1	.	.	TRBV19	TGTGCCAGTACCGATCAGGGGAGTATTAACACTGAAGCTTTCTTT	CASTDQGSINTEAFF
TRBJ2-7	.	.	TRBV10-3	TGTGCCATCAGTGCTCTAGCCCTGACCGGCGAGCAGTACTTC	CAISALALTGEQYF
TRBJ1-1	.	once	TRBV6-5	TGTGCCAGCAGGCAGGGCCCCGGTGTAGCTTTCTTT	CASRQGPGVAFF
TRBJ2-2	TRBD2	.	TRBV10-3	TGTGCCATCAGTGACCCTAGCGGGAGGGCGAGCGGGGAGCTGTTTTTT	CAISDPSGRASGELFF
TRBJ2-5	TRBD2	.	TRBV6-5	TGTGCCAGCAGATTACTAGCGGGATGGGAGACCCAGTACTTC	CASRLLAGWETQYF
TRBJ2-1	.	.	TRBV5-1	TGCGCCAGCAGCTTGGGACAGGTTGTCTACAATGAGCAGTTCTTC	CASSLGQVVYNEQFF
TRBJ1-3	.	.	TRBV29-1	TGCAGCGTCCGGGACTCTGGAAACACCATATATTTT	CSVRDSGNTIYF
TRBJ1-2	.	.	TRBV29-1	TGCAGCGTCAACGAAGGGACTGAATATGGCTACACCTTC	CSVNEGTEYGYTF
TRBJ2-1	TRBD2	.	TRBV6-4	TGTGCCAGCAGCCGGACTAGCGGTTCCTACAATGAGCAGTTCTTC	CASSRTSGSYNEQFF
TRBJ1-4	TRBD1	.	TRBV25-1	TGTGCCAGCAGTGCATACAGGGGAACTAATGAAAAACTGTTTTTT	CASSAYRGTNEKLFF
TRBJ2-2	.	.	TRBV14	TGTGCCAGCAGCCAAGACACAGTCTACACCGGGGAGCTGTTTTTT	CASSQDTVYTGELFF
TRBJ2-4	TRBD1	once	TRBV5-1	TGCGCCAGCAGCTCAGGGGGCGATGACATTCAGTACTTC	CASSSGGDDIQYF
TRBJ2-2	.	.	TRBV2	TGTGCCAGCAGTGGACAGGGAGGCTCCGGGGAGCTGTTTTTT	CASSGQGGSGELFF
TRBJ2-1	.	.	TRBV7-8	TGTGCCAGCAGCCCCTTAATCTCGGAGGAAGACAATGAGCAGTTCTTC	CASSPLISEEDNEQFF
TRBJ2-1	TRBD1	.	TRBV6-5	TGTGCCAGCAGTTACGGGACAGGGGAGTTGAATGAGCAGTTCTTC	CASSYGTGELNEQFF
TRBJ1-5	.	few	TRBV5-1	TGCGCCAGCAGCGTAGAGGGACAGCCCCAGCATTTT	CASSVEGQPQHF
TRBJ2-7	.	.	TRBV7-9	TGTGCCAGCAGCTTAGGCTCCGAGGCACTACCCTACGAGCAGTACTTC	CASSLGSEALPYEQYF
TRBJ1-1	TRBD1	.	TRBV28	TGTGCCAGCAGTTACCCCACAGGGGGCGCGGCCACTGAAGCTTTCTTT	CASSYPTGGAATEAFF
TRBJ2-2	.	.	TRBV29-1	TGCAGCGCGGGGGACAGTATCTTACCAACGAACACCGGGGAGCTGTTTTTT	CSAGDSILPTNTGELFF
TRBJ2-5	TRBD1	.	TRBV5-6	TGTGCCAGCAGCTTGGTAATACAGGGGAGAGAGACCCAGTACTTC	CASSLVIQGRETQYF
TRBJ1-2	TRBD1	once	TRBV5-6	TGTGCCAGCAGCCGGACAGGGACGGATGGCTACACCTTC	CASSRTGTDGYTF
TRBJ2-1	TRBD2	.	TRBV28	TGTGCCAGCAACCGAAGCGGGAGGGAATACAATGAGCAGTTCTTC	CASNRSGREYNEQFF
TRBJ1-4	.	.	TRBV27	TGTGCCAGCAGTAGGACGGACTATAATGAAAAACTGTTTTTT	CASSRTDYNEKLFF
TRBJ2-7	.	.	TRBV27	TGTGCCAGCAGTTTGGCAGCCATAGCGAACGAGCAGTACTTC	CASSLAAIANEQYF
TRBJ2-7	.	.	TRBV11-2	TGTGCCAGCAGCTTAGCACTCGGGGAGCAGTACTTC	CASSLALGEQYF
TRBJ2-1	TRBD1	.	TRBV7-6	TGTGCCAGCAGCCGGGACAGCTACAATGAGCAGTTCTTC	CASSRDSYNEQFF
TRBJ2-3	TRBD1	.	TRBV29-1	TGCAGCGTGGGACAGGGCCCAGATACGCAGTATTTT	CSVGQGPDTQYF
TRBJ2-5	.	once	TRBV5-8	TGTGCCAGCAGCCCACAGGGGTGGGGAGGAGAGACCCAGTACTTC	CASSPQGWGGETQYF
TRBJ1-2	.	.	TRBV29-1	TGCAGCGTTGAGGGAGTAGATGGCTACACCTTC	CSVEGVDGYTF
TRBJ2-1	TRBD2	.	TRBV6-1	TGTGCCAGCAGTGAAGGGACCCCTAGCGGGGGGTACAATGAGCAGTTCTTC	CASSEGTPSGGYNEQFF
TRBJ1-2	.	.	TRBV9	TGTGCCAGCAGCGTCGGTAGGGAGACCTATGGCTACACCTTC	CASSVGRETYGYTF
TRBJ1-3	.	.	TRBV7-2	TGTGCCAGCAGCTTATGGGAGGATGGAAACACCATATATTTT	CASSLWEDGNTIYF
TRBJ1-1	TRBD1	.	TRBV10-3	TGTGCCATCAGTGAGTCGAAACAGGGGGGAACGGGGGAAGCTTTCTTT	CAISESKQGGTGEAFF
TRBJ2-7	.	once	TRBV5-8	TGTGCCAGCAGCTTGGGGACTCACCACTACGAGCAGTACTTC	CASSLGTHHYEQYF
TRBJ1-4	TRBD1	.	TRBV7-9	TGTGCCAGCAGCCGAATTAGGGGACAGGGGTTGGCAGCTAATGAAAAACTGTTTTTT	CASSRIRGQGLAANEKLFF
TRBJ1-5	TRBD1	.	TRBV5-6	TGTGCCAGCAGCTACGGGACAGGGATAAATCAGCCCCAGCATTTT	CASSYGTGINQPQHF
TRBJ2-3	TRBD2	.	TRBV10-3	TGTGCCATCAGTACGGGCCGGGAGGTCGAAAATACGCAGTATTTT	CAISTGREVENTQYF
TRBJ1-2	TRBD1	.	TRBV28	TGTGCCATCACACAGGGGGCGCAAAGGCTAGGGGGCTACACCTTC	CAITQGAQRLGGYTF
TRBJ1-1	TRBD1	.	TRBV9	TGTGCCAGCAGCGCAGGGGGCAGGGCAGGACCGAACACTGAAGCTTTCTTT	CASSAGGRAGPNTEAFF
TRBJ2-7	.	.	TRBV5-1	TGCGCCAGCAGCTTGCTCCAGGTTCAGGTCTCCTACGAGCAGTACTTC	CASSLLQVQVSYEQYF
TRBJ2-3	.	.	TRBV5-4	TGTGCCAGCAGCTTGTTATTCCAGGGCACAGATACGCAGTATTTT	CASSLLFQGTDTQYF
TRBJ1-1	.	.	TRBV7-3	TGTGCCAGCAGCTTCATGGGTCGAGGGAACACTGAAGCTTTCTTT	CASSFMGRGNTEAFF
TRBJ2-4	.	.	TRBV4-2	TGTGCCAGCAGCCAAGACTTTCCAGCCAAAAACATTCAGTACTTC	CASSQDFPAKNIQYF
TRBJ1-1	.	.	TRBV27	TGTGCCAGCAGTTTATCCAGGATCGTGAACACTGAAGCTTTCTTT	CASSLSRIVNTEAFF
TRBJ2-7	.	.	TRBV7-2	TGTGCCAGCAGCTCGACTAGTTCGAAATACGAGCAGTACTTC	CASSSTSSKYEQYF
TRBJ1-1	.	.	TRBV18	TGTGCCAGCTCACTCCAGGGCGAAGGGACTGAAGCTTTCTTT	CASSLQGEGTEAFF
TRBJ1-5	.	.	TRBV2	TGTGCCAGCAGTGAAATTAGTGGGGGGATGCAGCCCCAGCATTTT	CASSEISGGMQPQHF